Here is one T cell receptor beta chain with its context. No antigen is known for it. Base qualities are not at hand, and no much larger clone is one base apart. The data are from a study of blood T cells in healthy people across ages (dated by TCRdb to between 2015 and 2016). Regarding the complete study: In model experiments, roughly one uniquely barcoded TCR beta cDNA molecule per two T cells was captured by template switching. To track age-related changes in TCR beta repertoire diversity, the study relied on deep sequencing normalized with unique cDNA molecular identifiers. Donors of different ages were randomly distributed across sequencing lanes to avoid experimental bias. For two donors (one aged 18 to 29 and one aged 80 or older), the study analyzed two additional independent replicas of 1 million unique cDNA reads from the same blood draw. The donors were split into four age groups: young (average around 15 years), middle-aged (39), aged (about 62) and long-lived (approximately 80). General findings and caveats noted by the study authors: Bulk unsorted PBMC profiling prevented conclusive comparison of naive and antigen-experienced compartments. The CMV infection status of donors was not known, potentially confounding age-related changes in expanded clonotypes. The percentage of naive T cells measured by flow cytometry correlated strongly with observed TCR beta diversity. Compared with the aged group, more naive CD4+ T cells, fewer expanded clones and increased TCR diversity were shown by the long-lived group, suggesting age selection. Estimates of total diversity based on one million sequenced T cells were regarded as lower bounds and as underestimates. As age increased, observed TCR beta diversity per million T cells dropped in a roughly linear way, and a significant reduction was already evident by age 40.

The library was prepared using 5' RACE. TCRdb records Illumina HiSeq 2500 as the sequencer. A second PCR of 7 to 11 cycles was performed with a sample-barcoded 5' primer and a J-beta primer mix. A template-switch 5' adaptor carrying 12 random nucleotides introduced a unique molecular identifier onto each TCR beta cDNA molecule. Each sample yielded at least 3 million CDR3-containing paired-end reads. All of the RNA was converted into first-strand cDNA using the Mint cDNA synthesis kit, with a TRBC-specific oligonucleotide serving as the primer. All cDNA was treated with uracil-DNA glycosylase and then went through a first 18-cycle PCR with the universal primers M1SS and BC2_uni_R. The paper's data handling went like this. For normalization, 1 million high-quality reads were randomly selected from each sample, with every read carrying a distinct molecular identifier. Reads with shared molecular identifiers were discarded instead of being binned into consensus sequences. MiTCR, set to a Q25 quality threshold and the strictest error-elimination algorithm, was used for CDR3 identification, clonotype clustering and error correction. A nonparametric unseen species model with Euler transformation was used to estimate a lower bound on total TCR beta diversity. In TCRdb, the public reads were trimmed at Q25 with fastp and aligned with MiXCR, with productive beta chains retained. Each entry merges the rows of one CDR3 protein and shows their most common DNA and genes. The V and J calls and clone size are TCRdb's, not the authors'. The sample contains some 1.1 million distinct CDR3 sequences, roughly two fifths of them found a single time. The ten biggest clones cover roughly 14% of the sample.

The germline V gene provides CDR1 LGHNA and CDR2 YSLEER. The germline ends are 8 bases apart after V is trimmed by 0 bases and J by 5 bases. The CDR3 measures 15 amino acids from cysteine to phenylalanine. Of all the DNA, just the CDR3 is kept, 45 bases in frame from base 1. The 35 to 40 donors, aged about 6 to 100 years, were systemically healthy Caucasian individuals from Russia. Each donor gave about 9.7 milliliters of peripheral blood, drawn into EDTA-treated Vacutainer tubes. Ficoll-Paque density-gradient centrifugation was used to isolate PBMCs, with at least 6 million per sample. Trizol reagent was used to extract total RNA from the PBMCs, yielding at least 6 micrograms per sample. The percentages of naive CD45RAhigh/CD27high T cells were determined by flow cytometry on a PBMC aliquot from every donor.

What was sequenced was blood. This TCR was sampled from a young man in good health. The sequence joins TRBV4-3 to TRBJ1-6, with no reliable assignment of the D segment. For the CDR3, the sequence is CASSQDLWDNSPLHF. The DNA reads as follows: TGCGCCAGCAGCCAAGACTTATGGGATAATTCACCCCTCCACTTT.